The sequence of this T cell receptor (beta chain) was determined in a study of shared clonotypes between healthy human individuals. Points from the study as a whole: Clonotypes shared by all four donors outscored non-shared clonotypes in generation probability.

Comment on this clone: The antigen is unknown.

The CDR3 totals 12 residues. Trimming removed 6 bases at V and 6 bases at J, with 11 bases between. Per germline, CDR1 SGHRS and CDR2 YFSETQ. Here immunoSEQ multiplex PCR was the method, and the copy in TCRdb shows in-frame clones only, minus some. The table has about a million clones, roughly 80% seen once. The receptor was derived from a man between 18 and 35 years old in good health. The V gene is TRBV5-1, the J gene TRBJ2-3; D ambiguous. Sequenced input: memory CD4+ T cells sorted from blood. Subset denoted: CD45RA-negative fraction. The CDR3 nucleotides are TGCGCCAGCAATGTGGGATCCGATACGCAGTATTTT. It encodes CASNVGSDTQYF.